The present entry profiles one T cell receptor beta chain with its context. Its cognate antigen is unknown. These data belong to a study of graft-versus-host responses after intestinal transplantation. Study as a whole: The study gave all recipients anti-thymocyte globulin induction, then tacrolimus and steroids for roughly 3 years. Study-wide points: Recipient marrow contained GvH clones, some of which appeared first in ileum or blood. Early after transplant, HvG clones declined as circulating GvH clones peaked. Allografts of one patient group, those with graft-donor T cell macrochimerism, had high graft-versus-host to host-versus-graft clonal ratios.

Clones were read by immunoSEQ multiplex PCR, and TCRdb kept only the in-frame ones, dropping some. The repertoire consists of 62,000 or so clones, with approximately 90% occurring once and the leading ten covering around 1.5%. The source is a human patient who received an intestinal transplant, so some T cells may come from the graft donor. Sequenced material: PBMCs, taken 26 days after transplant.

CDR3 DNA sequence: TGTGCCATCAGTGAGAGGGTAGCGGGGTACACAGATACGCAGTATTTT. Translation gives CAISERVAGYTDTQYF. V is TRBV10-3 and J is TRBJ2-3, with 8 nucleotides matching TRBD2. The V gene end was trimmed by 2 bases and the J gene end by 2 bases; junction bases not matched to a gene: 6. Germline V gene lookup returns CDR1 ENHRY and CDR2 SYGVKD. CDR3 length: 16 residues.